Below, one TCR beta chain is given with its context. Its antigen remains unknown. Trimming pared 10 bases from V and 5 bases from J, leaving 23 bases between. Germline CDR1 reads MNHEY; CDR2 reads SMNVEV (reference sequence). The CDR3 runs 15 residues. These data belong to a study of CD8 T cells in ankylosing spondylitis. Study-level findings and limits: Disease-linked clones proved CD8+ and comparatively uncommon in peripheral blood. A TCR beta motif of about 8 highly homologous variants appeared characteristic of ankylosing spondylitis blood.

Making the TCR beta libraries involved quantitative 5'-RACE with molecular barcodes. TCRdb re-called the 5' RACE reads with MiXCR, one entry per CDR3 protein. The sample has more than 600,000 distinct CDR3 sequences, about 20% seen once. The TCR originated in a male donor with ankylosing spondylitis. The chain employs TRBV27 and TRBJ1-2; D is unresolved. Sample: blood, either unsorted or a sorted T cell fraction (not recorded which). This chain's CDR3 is CATRGGGEVKYGYTF. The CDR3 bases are TGTGCCACCCGAGGAGGAGGCGAAGTCAAATATGGCTACACCTTC.